This T cell receptor (beta chain) was documented in a study of cytomegalovirus exposure and HLA in healthy donors (dated by TCRdb to the late 2010s). Background for the entire study: An earlier analysis of 587 of the donors reported roughly 300 Gb of sequence data and 117 million unique TCR beta sequences obtained from around 170 million T cells. The later analysis used no new phenotypic data to find candidate immune exposures, relying instead on TCR beta sequences and their occurrence across donors. The study aimed to test whether cataloging public T cell receptors could reveal signatures of past pathogen exposure. The study profiled the T cell repertoires of 500 to 800 subjects by immunosequencing and related them to cytomegalovirus serostatus. An early release covering some 640 HLA-typed donors comprised approximately 290 gigabases of sequencing data and around 80 million unique TCR sequences. Typing coverage differed by locus: A, B, C, DRB1 and DQB1 were typed in roughly 629-630 donors, DQA1 in around 500, DPA1 in 600 to 610, and DPB1 in 400 to 480. Class I and class II HLA loci were covered by the typing at four-digit resolution. Among a few hundred genotyped donors of the cohort, an average of approximately 250,000 unique TCR beta nucleotide sequences were sequenced per donor, roughly a sixth of them non-productive. Genome-wide SNP genotypes for about 60% of the 666 donors were used in a later genetic analysis, which treated that subset as a discovery cohort. Of the 398 genotyped donors, 65% to 90% fell in the genetic ancestry cluster associated with self-reported Caucasian donors. Five DR-DQ haplotypes were handled as single units for association and clustering because linkage in the cohort was strong. Along with the roughly 670-subject first cohort, a separate validation cohort of about 110 different subjects was used. High-throughput TCR immunosequencing, statistical association of individual TCRs with disease status, and machine learning were combined to predict cytomegalovirus infection status. To decide whether each TCR beta V gene segment behaved as functional or pseudogenic, an earlier analysis of over 500 of the donors relied on high-throughput TCR beta sequencing. In a later analysis, previously published TCR beta repertoires from 600 to 850 donors were re-analyzed and high-resolution HLA genotyping was added so that TCR occurrence patterns could be studied. Every repertoire in the discovery cohort had been generated on one and the same sequencing platform. Alongside the repertoire data, information on donor age, sex, ethnicity and CMV serostatus was compiled.

On the study overall, not on this receptor specifically: A group of highly shared sequence variants was considered likely to be a technical artifact of the sequencing pipeline. Correlated functional status among segregating V segments might reflect linkage disequilibrium, but an unknown experimental factor could not be ruled out. In a later genetic analysis, fewer N-insertions in productive TCRs were reported among donors in an Asian-associated ancestry cluster than the approximately 710-donor mean. The authors suggested that the approach could potentially be extended to other disease states and immunological phenotypes. Three of the identified cytomegalovirus-associated TCR beta chains were confirmed in vitro to be specific for cytomegalovirus antigens. Because HLA typing was missing for some donors at each locus, association tests included only the typed subset. The earlier analysis of about 600 of the donors excluded 15 to 20 rarely observed V segments, including chromosome 9 orphons, because counts were too low. The cohort was sequenced for TCR beta chains only, and without alpha or paired-chain data the features that could be detected were limited. Strong co-occurrence of HLA alleles, especially DR and DQ, made assigning TCR associations to individual alleles difficult. A later analysis associated about 17,000 TCR beta sequences with specific HLA alleles at a false discovery rate of 0.05. CMV serostatus was the only immune exposure information available for the cohort. Most TCR sequences were seen in very few donors, while some public TCRs were found in many individuals. The classifier was reported to diagnose cytomegalovirus status with high specificity and sensitivity in both the original cohort and the validation cohort. Roughly uniform sequencing depth across donors was assumed in presence/absence analyses, although this assumption may not hold. A further reported finding was that TCR beta sequences accurately predicted the HLA-A and HLA-B alleles for most subjects in the first cohort. The study gave a list of 150 to 200 TCR beta chains associated with cytomegalovirus. Because the 87-base-pair reads could not distinguish some IMGT-functional V segments, including TRBV6-2 and TRBV6-3, those segments were excluded. A later analysis found that HLA-associated TCR beta chains were more clonally expanded and had lower generation probabilities than equally common non-associated chains. An association between a missense DCLRE1C variant and V-gene and J-gene trimming of TCR beta chains was found in a later genetic analysis and replicated in an independent cohort. In a later analysis, most CMV-associated TCR beta chains were found to appear HLA-restricted, with HLA associations seemingly driven largely by CMV exposure. In an earlier analysis of some 500 of the donors, most TCR beta V segments were observed in productive rearrangements about 87% or about 30% of the time, broadly matching IMGT annotations. According to a later analysis, TCR association rates differed among HLA loci, with DRB1 alleles showing the most associated TCRs and HLA-C alleles showing the fewest. Several of the top co-occurrence clusters appeared to be linked to parvovirus B19, influenza, CMV and Epstein-Barr virus, according to a later analysis.

As regards this clone: Its antigen is still unknown. Qualities for individual bases were not recorded, and no much larger clone is one base off.

In total, approximately 690 healthy bone marrow donors made up the cohort. At the time of sampling, every cohort member was nominally healthy, though immune exposures that went unrecorded were likely present. The donor was CMV seropositive and belonged to the group of 250 to 350 seropositive cohort members. Every donor gave a peripheral blood sample, and the peripheral blood mononuclear cells from that sample were used for TCR beta sequencing. Genomic DNA extraction from the blood cell samples was performed with the Qiagen DNeasy Blood Extraction Kit. Receptor libraries were prepared by the immunoSEQ multiplex PCR assay. The multiplex PCR relied on a mix of 60 forward primers for TCR Vbeta segments and 13 reverse primers for TCR Jbeta segments. The CDR3 region of rearranged TCR beta genes was amplified from genomic DNA by a multiplex PCR assay. On the Illumina HiSeq System, the amplified TCR beta libraries were sequenced as 87-base-pair reads. The authors' pipeline ran thus. Across the 640 or so repertoires, a later analysis counted approximately 75 million unique TCR beta chains, about 10 million of which were shared by at least two donors. A nearest-neighbor algorithm error-corrected the raw reads and collapsed the reads into unique sequences, merging closely related sequences to remove PCR and sequencing errors. To assign V, D and J gene segments, CDR3 sequences were aligned to IMGT reference sequences. For a sequence to be retained, a match of at least six nucleotides was required to both a V gene segment and a J gene segment. A rearrangement counted as productive if the CDR3 had no stop codons and remained in frame with V and J, and every other rearrangement counted as non-productive. Following IMGT convention, CDR3 was defined as the stretch from the second conserved V-encoded cysteine up to the conserved J-encoded phenylalanine. Sequences without an unambiguous match to a single V gene segment were excluded from the earlier analysis of almost 600 of the donors. In an earlier analysis of some 590 of the donors, a V segment was called functional when productive rearrangements were above 56.7%, and segregating when the standard deviation between donors exceeded 5%. A statistical classification framework was developed to diagnose cytomegalovirus status using the catalog of TCR beta chain sequences. V and J gene assignment, in a later analysis, came from comparing TCR nucleotide sequences with IMGT/GENE-DB human TR gene sequences. Using the TCRdist pipeline, a later analysis assigned CDR3 sequences along with most-parsimonious VDJ recombination scenarios. In a later analysis, every TCR beta chain was defined by the combination of its CDR3 amino acid sequence and its V-gene family, and reads without a unique V-gene family were dropped. In a later analysis, 450 to 600 highly shared, low-generation-probability nucleotide sequences were removed to address suspected cross-contamination and a sequencing artifact. A later analysis calculated a clonal expansion index for each public chain from normalized within-repertoire ranks of inferred template counts. Generation probabilities in a later analysis came from a VDJ recombination model fitted to out-of-frame rearrangements, and those results were checked against IGoR. A later analysis scored TCR-TCR, TCR-HLA and TCR-CMV co-occurrence with hypergeometric tests, applying a repertoire-size bias correction to TCR pairs. False discovery rates were estimated in a later analysis by permuting HLA or CMV assignments 20 times. In a later analysis, co-occurring TCRs were grouped using DBSCAN, and TCRdist sequence similarity was added for clustering within HLA-allele-positive subsets. For co-occurrence clustering, repertoires with fewer than 30,000 or more than 120,000 public chains were excluded, along with five or six repertoires with anomalous nucleotide sharing. The source is immuneACCESS, and TCRdb retained only in-frame sequences with V and J called. Part of the clones is not carried over; for the studies checked, unresolved V genes explain less than half of this, and the remainder is unexplained. Clonal size and the V and J genes are those of that table, whereas D and trimming came from the DNA. The sample profile shows some 140,000 clones; about 9.2% of them were found once. The leading ten clones occupy roughly 6.4% of the sample.

The germline V gene yields MNHEY for CDR1 and SVGAGI for CDR2. Inclusive of the bounding cysteine and phenylalanine, the CDR3 is 15 residues long. The read is trimmed to its CDR3 DNA, 45 bases read in frame from base 1. V is reduced by 2 bases and J by 9 bases, leaving a spacing of 14 bases between them. The clonotype originates from a woman in her thirties or forties in good health and CMV-seropositive. The sequence is built from TRBV6-5 and TRBJ1-6; no D segment can be confidently identified. Material for sequencing was PBMCs. The encoded CDR3 is CASSYTASGVSPLHF. The nucleotide sequence is given as TGTGCCAGCAGTTACACCGCCTCCGGGGTTTCACCCCTCCACTTT.